This T cell receptor beta chain was found in a study of T cell repertoires in cytomegalovirus infection. TCRdb reprocessed the reads via MiXCR and lists one record per CDR3 protein. The sample holds some 590,000 distinct CDR3 sequences, just under 40% seen once. The CDR3 is 14 residues long. Trimming cost V 3 bases and J 5 bases, with 13 bases left between them. Germline CDR1 is MGHRA and CDR2 is YSYEKL. About this clonotype itself: Its antigen is undetermined.

The source is a human donor in good health (CMV status not recorded). Some clones in this sample may be carry-over from other donors' samples. The specimen was cultured PBMCs, collected from culture after CMV antigen stimulation. This chain links TRBV4-1 with TRBJ2-5, with a possible D match to TRBD1 (5 bases). CDR3 nucleotides: TGCGCCAGCAGCCAGCCCCAGGGTCGGGAGACCCAGTACTTC. As protein: CASSQPQGRETQYF.